This T cell receptor (beta chain) came from a study of cytomegalovirus exposure and HLA in healthy donors. The overall study: The approximately 120 million unique TCR beta sequences, from roughly 170 million T cells, were found by an earlier analysis. Findings of the study overall: Many donors carried some public TCRs, although rarity characterized most TCR sequences.

PCR used 60 Vbeta primers and 13 Jbeta primers. Repertoires were generated with immunoSEQ multiplex PCR, while TCRdb's copy carries only in-frame clones and drops some. The sample lists over 150,000 clones; around 83% were seen once. Sampled while nominally healthy, donors likely had unrecorded immune exposures. V shed 9 bases, J shed 4 bases, and the junction held 2 bases outside the gene matches. The CDR3 has 13 amino acids. In germline, CDR1 is WNHNN, CDR2 SYGVQD (reference sequence). A word on this clone: Its antigen is currently unknown.

The chain employs TRBV10-1 and TRBJ2-2; 10 nucleotides align to TRBD1. This TCR derives from a man between 45 and 60 years old in good health and CMV-seronegative. Sequencing used PBMCs. CDR3 in amino acids: CARTGGFTGELFF. CDR3 DNA sequence: TGCGCCAGGACAGGGGGCTTCACCGGGGAGCTGTTTTTT.